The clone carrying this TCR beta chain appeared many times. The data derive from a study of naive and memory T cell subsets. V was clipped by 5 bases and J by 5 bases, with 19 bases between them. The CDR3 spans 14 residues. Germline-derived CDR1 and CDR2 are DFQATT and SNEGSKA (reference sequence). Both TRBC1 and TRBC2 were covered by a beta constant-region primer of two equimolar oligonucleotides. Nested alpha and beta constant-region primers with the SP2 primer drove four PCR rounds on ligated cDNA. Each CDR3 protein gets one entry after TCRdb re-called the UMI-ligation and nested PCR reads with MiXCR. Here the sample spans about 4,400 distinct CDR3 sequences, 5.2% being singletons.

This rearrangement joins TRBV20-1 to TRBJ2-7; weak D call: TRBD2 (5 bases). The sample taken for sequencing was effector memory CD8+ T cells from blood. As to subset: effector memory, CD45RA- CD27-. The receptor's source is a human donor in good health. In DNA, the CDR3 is TGCAGTGCTCAAGTGTGGGAGAATCGCCACGAGCAGTACTTC. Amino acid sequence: CSAQVWENRHEQYF.